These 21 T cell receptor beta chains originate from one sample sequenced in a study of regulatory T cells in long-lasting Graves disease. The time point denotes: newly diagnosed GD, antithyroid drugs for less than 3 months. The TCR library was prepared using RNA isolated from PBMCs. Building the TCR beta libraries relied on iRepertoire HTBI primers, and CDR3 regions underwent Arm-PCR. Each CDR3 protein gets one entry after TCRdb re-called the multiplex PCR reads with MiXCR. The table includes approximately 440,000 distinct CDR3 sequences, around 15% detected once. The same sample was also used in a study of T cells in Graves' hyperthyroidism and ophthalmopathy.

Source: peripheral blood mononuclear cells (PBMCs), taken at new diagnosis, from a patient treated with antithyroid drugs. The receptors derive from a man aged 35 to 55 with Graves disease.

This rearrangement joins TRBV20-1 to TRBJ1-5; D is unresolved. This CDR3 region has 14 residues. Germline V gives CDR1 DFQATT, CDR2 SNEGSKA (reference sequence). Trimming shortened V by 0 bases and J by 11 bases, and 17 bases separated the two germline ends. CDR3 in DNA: TGCAGTGCTAGAGAACGGACCCTCGCGGGTGCCCAGCATTTT. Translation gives CSARERTLAGAQHF.

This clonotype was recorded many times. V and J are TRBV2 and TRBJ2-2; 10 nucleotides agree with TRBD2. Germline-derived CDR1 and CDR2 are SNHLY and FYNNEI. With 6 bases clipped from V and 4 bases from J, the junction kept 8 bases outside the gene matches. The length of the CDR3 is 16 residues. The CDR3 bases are TGTGCCAGCAGCCCCAGCGGGAGGGCGAGCACCGGGGAGCTGTTTTTT. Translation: CASSPSGRASTGELFF.

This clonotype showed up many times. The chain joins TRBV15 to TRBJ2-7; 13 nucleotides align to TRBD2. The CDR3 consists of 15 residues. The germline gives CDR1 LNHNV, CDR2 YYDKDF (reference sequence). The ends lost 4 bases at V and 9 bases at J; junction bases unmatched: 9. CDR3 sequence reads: CATSIRTSGRSAQYF. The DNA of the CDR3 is TGTGCCACCAGCATCCGGACTAGCGGGAGAAGCGCGCAGTACTTC. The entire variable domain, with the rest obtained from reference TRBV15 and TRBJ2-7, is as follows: DAMVIQNPRYQVTQFGKPVTLSCSQTLNHNVMYWYQQKSSQAPKLLFHYYDKDFNNEADTPDNFQSRRPNTSFCFLDIRSPGLGDTAMYLCATSIRTSGRSAQYFGPGTRLTVT.

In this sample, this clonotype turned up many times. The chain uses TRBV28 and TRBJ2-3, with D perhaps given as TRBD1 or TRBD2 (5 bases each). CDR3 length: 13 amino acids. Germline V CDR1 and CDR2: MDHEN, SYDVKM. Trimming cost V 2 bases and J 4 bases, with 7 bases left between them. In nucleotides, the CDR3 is TGTGCCAGCAGTTTACGGGACCCAGATACGCAGTATTTT. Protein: CASSLRDPDTQYF.

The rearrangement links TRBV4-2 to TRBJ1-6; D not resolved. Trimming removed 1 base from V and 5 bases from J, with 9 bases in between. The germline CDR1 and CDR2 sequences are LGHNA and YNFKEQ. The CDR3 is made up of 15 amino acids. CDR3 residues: CASSQVGNDNSPLHF. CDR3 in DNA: TGTGCCAGCAGCCAAGTAGGGAATGATAATTCACCCCTCCACTTT.

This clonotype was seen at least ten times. The CDR3 is CASSDYFSGNTIYF. CDR3 DNA: TGTGCCAGCAGTGACTACTTCTCTGGAAACACCATATATTTT. The V and J genes are TRBV2 and TRBJ1-3; no clear D. Germline values: CDR1 SNHLY, CDR2 FYNNEI. V dropped 3 bases and J dropped 0 bases, with 6 bases sitting between them. This CDR3 contains 14 residues.

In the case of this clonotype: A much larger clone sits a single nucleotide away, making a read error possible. In nucleotides, the CDR3 is TGTGCCAGCGGACTGGGACAGGGTGGGACTGAAGCTTTCTTT. It specifies CASGLGQGGTEAFF. V gene TRBV12-3 or TRBV12-4 combines with J gene TRBJ1-1; 9 bases fit TRBD1. The CDR3 length is 14 residues. Trimming removed 8 bases from V and 5 bases from J; junction bases left unmatched: 9.

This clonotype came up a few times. The CDR3 spells CASSYSRAGGSYNSPLHF. The CDR3 nucleotides are TGTGCCAGCAGTTACTCTCGGGCAGGGGGCTCCTATAATTCACCCCTCCACTTT. This chain joins TRBV6-5 and TRBJ1-6; 7 bases align to TRBD1. This CDR3 comprises 18 residues. Germline CDR1 reads MNHEY; CDR2 reads SVGAGI. After removal of 0 bases from V and 0 bases from J, the junction contained 5 bases not matched to a gene.

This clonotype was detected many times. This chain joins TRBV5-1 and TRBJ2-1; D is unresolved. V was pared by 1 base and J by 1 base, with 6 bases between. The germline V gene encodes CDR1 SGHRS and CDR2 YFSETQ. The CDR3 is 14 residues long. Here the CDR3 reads CASSLRNSYNEQFF. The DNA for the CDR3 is TGCGCCAGCAGCTTGCGAAATTCCTACAATGAGCAGTTCTTC.

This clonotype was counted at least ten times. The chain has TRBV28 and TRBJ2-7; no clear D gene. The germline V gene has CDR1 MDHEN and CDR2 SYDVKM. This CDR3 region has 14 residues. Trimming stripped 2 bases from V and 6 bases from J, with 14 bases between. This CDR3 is CASSLIGQSREQYF. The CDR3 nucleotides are TGTGCCAGCAGTTTAATCGGGCAGTCCCGCGAGCAGTACTTC.

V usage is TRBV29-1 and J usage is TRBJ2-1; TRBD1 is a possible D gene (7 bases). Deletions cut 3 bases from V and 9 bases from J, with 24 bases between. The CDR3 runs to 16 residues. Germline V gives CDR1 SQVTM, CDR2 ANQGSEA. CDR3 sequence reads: CSVDRRGRFGVREQFF. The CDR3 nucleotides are TGCAGCGTTGATAGGAGGGGGCGTTTTGGGGTACGTGAGCAGTTCTTC.

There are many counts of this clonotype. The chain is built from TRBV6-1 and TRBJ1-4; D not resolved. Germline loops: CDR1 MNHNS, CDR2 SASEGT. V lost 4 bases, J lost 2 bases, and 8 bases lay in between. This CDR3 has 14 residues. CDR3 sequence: CASSVLETNEKLFF. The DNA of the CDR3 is TGTGCCAGCAGTGTTCTGGAGACTAATGAAAAACTGTTTTTT.

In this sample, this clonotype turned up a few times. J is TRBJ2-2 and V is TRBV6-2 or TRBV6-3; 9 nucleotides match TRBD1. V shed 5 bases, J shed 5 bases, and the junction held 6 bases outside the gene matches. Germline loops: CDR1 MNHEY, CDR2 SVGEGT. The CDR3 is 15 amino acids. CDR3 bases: TGTGCCAGCAGTACCACAGGGGGCTGGACCGGGGAGCTGTTTTTT. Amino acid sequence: CASSTTGGWTGELFF.

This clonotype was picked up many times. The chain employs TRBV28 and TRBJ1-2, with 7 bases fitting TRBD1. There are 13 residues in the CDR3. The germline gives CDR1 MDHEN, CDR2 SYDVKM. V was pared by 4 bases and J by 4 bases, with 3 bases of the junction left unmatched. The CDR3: CASSSSGGYGYTF. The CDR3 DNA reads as TGTGCCAGCAGTTCATCAGGGGGCTATGGCTACACCTTC.

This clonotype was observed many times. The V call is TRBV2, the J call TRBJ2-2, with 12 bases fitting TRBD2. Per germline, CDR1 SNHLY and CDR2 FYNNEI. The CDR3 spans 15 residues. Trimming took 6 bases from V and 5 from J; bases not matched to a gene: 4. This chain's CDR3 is CASRSTSGSTGELFF. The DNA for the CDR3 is TGTGCCAGCAGGTCGACTAGCGGGAGTACCGGGGAGCTGTTTTTT.

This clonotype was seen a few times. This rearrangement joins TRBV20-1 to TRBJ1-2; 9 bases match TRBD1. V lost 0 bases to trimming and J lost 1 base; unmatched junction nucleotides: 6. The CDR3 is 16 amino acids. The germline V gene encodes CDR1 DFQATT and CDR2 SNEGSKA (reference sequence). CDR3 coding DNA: TGCAGTGCTAGAGATCGGGACAGGGTAAATAACTATGGCTACACCTTC. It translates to CSARDRDRVNNYGYTF.

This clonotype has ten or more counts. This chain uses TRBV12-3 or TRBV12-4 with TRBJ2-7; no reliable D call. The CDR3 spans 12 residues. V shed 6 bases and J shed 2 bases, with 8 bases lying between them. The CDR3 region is CASSKMAYEQYF. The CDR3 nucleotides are TGTGCCAGCAGCAAGATGGCCTACGAGCAGTACTTC.

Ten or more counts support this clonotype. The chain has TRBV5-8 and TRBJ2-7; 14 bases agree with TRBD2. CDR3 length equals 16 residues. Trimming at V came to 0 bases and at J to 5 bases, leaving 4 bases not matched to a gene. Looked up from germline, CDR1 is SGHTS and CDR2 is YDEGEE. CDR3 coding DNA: TGTGCCAGCAGCTTGGGACTAGCGGGAGGGATGGACGAGCAGTACTTC. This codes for CASSLGLAGGMDEQYF.

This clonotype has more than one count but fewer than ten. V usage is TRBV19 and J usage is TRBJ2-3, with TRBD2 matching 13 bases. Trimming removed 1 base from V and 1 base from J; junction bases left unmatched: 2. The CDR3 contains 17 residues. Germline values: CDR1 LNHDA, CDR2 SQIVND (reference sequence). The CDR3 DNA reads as TGTGCCAGTAGTATAGTCGGACTAGCGGGAGGCACAGATACGCAGTATTTT. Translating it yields CASSIVGLAGGTDTQYF.

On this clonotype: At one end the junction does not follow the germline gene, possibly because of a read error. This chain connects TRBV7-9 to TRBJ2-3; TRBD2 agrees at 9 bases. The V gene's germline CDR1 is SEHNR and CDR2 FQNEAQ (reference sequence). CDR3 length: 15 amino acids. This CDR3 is CASSLASGNTDTQYF. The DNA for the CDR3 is TGTGCCAGCAGCCTAGCTAGCGGGAACACAGATACGCAGTATTTT.

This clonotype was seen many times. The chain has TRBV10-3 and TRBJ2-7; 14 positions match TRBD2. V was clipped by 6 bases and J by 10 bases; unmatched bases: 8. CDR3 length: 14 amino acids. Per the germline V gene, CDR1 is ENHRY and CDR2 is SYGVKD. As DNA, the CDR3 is TGTGCCATCAGCTCCGGGACTAGCGGGAGTACCCAGTACTTC. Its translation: CAISSGTSGSTQYF.